This T cell receptor beta chain was identified during a study of T cells in Graves' hyperthyroidism and ophthalmopathy. Study findings and constraints: The model foresaw ophthalmopathy a median 6.5 months prior to onset. Blood also carried most thyroid clonotypes expanded above 0.001.

TCR beta CDR3 sequences were amplified from RNA transcripts. A first-round RT-PCR of the TCR CDR3 used the HTBI primer set. One entry per CDR3 protein, called by TCRdb with MiXCR from the multiplex PCR reads. The table shows approximately 870,000 distinct CDR3 sequences, with 38% occurring only once. Trimming removed 6 bases from V and 8 bases from J; junction bases left unmatched: 12. This CDR3 spans 15 amino acids. Germline CDR1 LNHDA, CDR2 SQIVND (reference sequence). Ten or more counts support this clonotype. Its specificity is unknown. Researchers defined stable Graves' hyperthyroidism as no ophthalmopathy progression within 18 months. Recently diagnosed hyperthyroidism of less than 2 months' duration affected patients aged 18 to 65.

V gene TRBV19 combines with J gene TRBJ1-5; 8 bases agree with TRBD1. The sequence came from a man aged 18 to 30 with Graves' hyperthyroidism. Sequencing input: blood. The DNA of the CDR3 is TGTGCCAGTAGACCTGCCGGGACAGGAGGCAAGCCCCAGCATTTT. Its protein is CASRPAGTGGKPQHF.